These 18 T cell receptor beta chains were all obtained from the same sample, sequenced in a study of blood T cell repertoires in COVID-19. The data were produced by immunoSEQ multiplex PCR, yet TCRdb's version contains in-frame clones alone and is incomplete. The sample has some 260,000 clones, around four fifths seen once. Sequenced material: peripheral blood. The receptors come from a woman aged 40 to 49 with active or convalescent COVID-19.

This chain joins TRBV6-2 or TRBV6-3 and TRBJ2-7, with 7 bases matching TRBD2. V shed 4 bases, J shed 1 base, and the junction held 10 bases outside the gene matches. The CDR3 is 16 residues long. The V gene's germline CDR1 is MNHEY and CDR2 SVGEGT. The CDR3 bases are TGTGCCAGCAGTTTACTAGCGCCCGAGAGGTCCTACGAGCAGTACGTC. This translates into CASSLLAPERSYEQYV.

This chain uses TRBV5-1 with TRBJ1-4; 10 positions agree with TRBD1. This CDR3 region has 17 residues. J gave up 5 bases and V 4 bases, and 11 bases lay outside the gene matches. Germline V gives CDR1 SGHRS, CDR2 YFSETQ. The CDR3 DNA follows: TGCGCCAGCAGCACAGGGGACAGGGGAGAAAGGAATGAAAAACTGTTTTTT. It encodes CASSTGDRGERNEKLFF. The entire variable domain, with the rest obtained from reference TRBV5-1 and TRBJ1-4, is as follows: KAGVTQTPRYLIKTRGQQVTLSCSPISGHRSVSWYQQTPGQGLQFLFEYFSETQRNKGNFPGRFSGRQFSNSRSEMNVSTLELGDSALYLCASSTGDRGERNEKLFFGSGTQLSVL.

The rearrangement joins TRBV30 to TRBJ1-3, with a tentative D call TRBD1 (5 bases). This CDR3 region has 15 residues. Trimming removed 0 bases at V and 0 bases at J, with 9 bases between. The germline CDR1 and CDR2 sequences are GTSNPN and SVGIG (reference sequence). CDR3 sequence reads: CAWSVQGGSGNTIYF. CDR3 DNA sequence: TGTGCCTGGAGTGTTCAGGGTGGCTCTGGAAACACCATATATTTT.

This chain links TRBV2 with TRBJ1-3; the D gene is possibly TRBD1 (6 bases). V was shortened by 4 bases and J by 1 base, with 8 bases between the two germline ends. The germline gives CDR1 SNHLY, CDR2 FYNNEI. This CDR3 region has 14 residues. The CDR3 reads CASSGTVSGNTIYF. The CDR3, as DNA: TGTGCCAGCAGTGGGACAGTTTCTGGAAACACCATATATTTT.

This clone has a single count. J is TRBJ1-5 and V is TRBV24-1; D remains unclear. V was trimmed by 3 bases and J by 7 bases, leaving 9 bases between them. The CDR3 loop spans 13 amino acids. Germline assignment: CDR1 KGHDR and CDR2 SFDVKD. In DNA, the CDR3 is TGTGCCACCAGTGATCGGGTTGGCCAGCCCCAGCATTTT. Translating gives CATSDRVGQPQHF.

This clone has only a few counts. The chain recombines TRBV5-4 with TRBJ1-2; D remains unclear. V was shortened by 0 bases and J by 3 bases, with 6 bases between the two germline ends. Germline CDR1 and CDR2: SGHNT and YYREEE (reference sequence). CDR3 size: 13 residues. CDR3 amino acids: CASSLGRDYGYTF. In DNA, the CDR3 is TGTGCCAGCAGCTTGGGGCGGGACTATGGCTACACCTTC.

This clone was counted a single time. The genes are TRBV7-3 and TRBJ2-5, with D perhaps matching TRBD2 (7 bases). V was trimmed by 0 bases and J by 0 bases, leaving 14 bases between them. Germline loops: CDR1 SGHTA, CDR2 FQGTGA. The CDR3 is made up of 17 amino acids. Here the CDR3 reads CASSLTGGGRYQETQYF. The CDR3 DNA reads TGTGCCAGCAGCTTAACCGGCGGGGGCAGGTACCAAGAGACCCAGTACTTC.

The gene calls are TRBV6-6 and TRBJ2-3, with 10 bases identical to TRBD2. J was trimmed by 7 bases and V by 6 bases; bases with no gene match: 10. Germline CDR1 and CDR2: MNHNY and SVGAGI (reference sequence). The CDR3 sequence is 15 residues long. In DNA form, the CDR3 reads TGTGCCAGCAGCCGGAGCGGGGGGGCGCCGAATACGCAGTATTTT. Translation gives CASSRSGGAPNTQYF.

This rearrangement joins TRBV5-1 to TRBJ2-2; 8 nucleotides match TRBD1. The CDR3 extends over 15 amino acids. V gave up 6 bases and J gave up 3 bases; unmatched junction bases: 7. From germline, CDR1 is SGHRS and CDR2 YFSETQ. For the CDR3, the DNA is TGCGCCAGCAACAGAGACAGGGGATACACCGGGGAGCTGTTTTTT. It yields the protein CASNRDRGYTGELFF. The full variable domain, its missing parts supplied by reference TRBV5-1 and TRBJ2-2, is KAGVTQTPRYLIKTRGQQVTLSCSPISGHRSVSWYQQTPGQGLQFLFEYFSETQRNKGNFPGRFSGRQFSNSRSEMNVSTLELGDSALYLCASNRDRGYTGELFFGEGSRLTVL.

The J gene is TRBJ1-1, the V gene TRBV7-3, with 7 positions matching TRBD1. The CDR3 runs 15 residues. Per the germline V gene, CDR1 is SGHTA and CDR2 is FQGTGA. J gave up 4 bases and V 3 bases, and 8 bases lay outside the gene matches. CDR3 in DNA: TGTGCCAGCAGCTTTCCCAGGGGGATCTCCACTGAAGCTTTCTTT. It encodes CASSFPRGISTEAFF.

This clone was seen just once. The chain employs TRBV19 and TRBJ1-3; D unresolved. This CDR3 contains 16 residues. Trimming pared 3 bases from V and 2 bases from J, leaving 14 bases between. Germline V gives CDR1 LNHDA, CDR2 SQIVND (reference sequence). This CDR3 reads CASSMGSRIAGNTIYF. DNA for the CDR3: TGTGCCAGTAGTATGGGCTCCAGGATAGCTGGAAACACCATATATTTT.

This clone was seen only a few times. V is TRBV15 and J is TRBJ2-7, with TRBD1 as a possible D gene (6 bases). The CDR3 contains 16 residues. Germline V lookup: CDR1 LNHNV, CDR2 YYDKDF (reference sequence). The V end was cut by 3 bases, the J end by 2 bases, with 17 bases between. The CDR3 is CATSRKLGTLTYEQYF. The CDR3 coding sequence is TGTGCCACCAGCAGGAAACTCGGGACACTTACCTACGAGCAGTACTTC.

This chain uses TRBV5-1 with TRBJ1-2; 8 bases map to TRBD1. The CDR3 contains 14 residues. In germline, CDR1 is SGHRS, CDR2 YFSETQ. Trimming cost V 1 base and J 6 bases; bases outside gene matches: 5. CDR3 nucleotides: TGCGCCAGCAGCTTGTTCGGACAGGGCAATGGCTACACCTTC. Its translation: CASSLFGQGNGYTF.

The chain is built from TRBV24-1 and TRBJ2-5; TRBD2 agrees at 7 bases. This CDR3 is built from 15 residues. The V segment lost 3 bases and the J segment 4 bases; nucleotides outside the gene matches: 7. The germline CDR1 and CDR2 sequences are KGHDR and SFDVKD. This CDR3 reads CATSDPKSGGETQYF. The CDR3 DNA sequence: TGTGCCACCAGTGATCCTAAATCGGGGGGAGAGACCCAGTACTTC.

The V gene is TRBV10-3, the J gene TRBJ1-4; 8 positions match TRBD1. V was clipped by 10 bases and J by 3 bases; unmatched bases: 4. The CDR3 extends over 13 amino acids. The germline V gene has CDR1 ENHRY and CDR2 SYGVKD. CDR3 amino acids: CATLDRANEKLFF. CDR3 DNA sequence: TGTGCCACCTTGGACAGGGCTAATGAAAAACTGTTTTTT.

The chain recombines TRBV5-1 with TRBJ2-1, with 9 nucleotides matching TRBD2. CDR1 and CDR2 (germline): SGHRS, YFSETQ. With V trimmed by 4 bases and J by 8 bases, 13 bases remained unmatched. This CDR3 is built from 16 residues. The DNA of the CDR3 is TGCGCCAGCAGCCCCTCCGCTGGCGGGGGGGCACATGAGCAGTTCTTC. This codes for CASSPSAGGGAHEQFF.

This clone was counted a few times. This chain uses TRBV2 with TRBJ1-5; D remains ambiguous. Looked up from germline, CDR1 is SNHLY and CDR2 is FYNNEI. CDR3 length: 15 amino acids. Trimming left V 3 bases short and J 0 bases short, with 9 bases between. The CDR3 loop reads CASSEQRLSNQPQHF. CDR3 DNA sequence: TGTGCCAGCAGTGAGCAGCGGCTTAGCAATCAGCCCCAGCATTTT.

This chain joins TRBV6-5 and TRBJ2-7; a weak D match, TRBD1 (6 bases). The CDR3 loop spans 13 amino acids. V lost 8 bases and J 3 bases, leaving 14 bases between the germline ends. Germline V gene sequence: CDR1 MNHEY, CDR2 SVGAGI. CDR3 nucleotide sequence: TGTGCCAGCCGGAAGGACAGCATCTACGAGCAGTACTTC. This codes for CASRKDSIYEQYF.